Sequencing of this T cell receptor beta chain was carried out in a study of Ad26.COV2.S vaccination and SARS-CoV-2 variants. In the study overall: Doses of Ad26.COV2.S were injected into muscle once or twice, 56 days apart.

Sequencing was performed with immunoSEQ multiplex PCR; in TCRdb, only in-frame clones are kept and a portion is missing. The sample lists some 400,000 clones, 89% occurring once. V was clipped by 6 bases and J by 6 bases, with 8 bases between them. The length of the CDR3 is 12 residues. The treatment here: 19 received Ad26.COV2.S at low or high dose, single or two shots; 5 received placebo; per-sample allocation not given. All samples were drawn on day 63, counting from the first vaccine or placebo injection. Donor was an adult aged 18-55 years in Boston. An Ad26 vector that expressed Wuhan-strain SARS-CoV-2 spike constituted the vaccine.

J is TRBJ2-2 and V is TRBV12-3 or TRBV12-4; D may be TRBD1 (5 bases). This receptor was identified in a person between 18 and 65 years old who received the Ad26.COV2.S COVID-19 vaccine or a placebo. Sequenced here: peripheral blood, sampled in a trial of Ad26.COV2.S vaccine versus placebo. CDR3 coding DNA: TGTGCCAGCAGGCCAGGGCCCGGGGAGCTGTTTTTT. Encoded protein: CASRPGPGELFF.